This T cell receptor beta chain stems from a study of early stage breast cancer tumors. At the level of the study: ER+/PR+/HER2- status applied to about 70% of the 16 invasive breast tumors.

Study-wide results and caveats: Enriched TCRB sequences shared across patients were mostly commonly generated sequences. Blood repertoires resembled normal breast more than tumor.

CDR3 size: 14 residues. Trimming at V came to 4 bases and at J to 2 bases, leaving 4 bases not matched to a gene. Germline CDR1 and CDR2: LNHDA and SQIVND (reference sequence). Clones were sequenced by immunoSEQ multiplex PCR, and TCRdb holds only the in-frame ones, with some missing. Of tens of thousands of clones in the sample, 65% to 80% were seen once. As for this clone: Its antigen is currently unknown.

The sample was blood. The chain links TRBV19 to TRBJ1-1; TRBD1 matches at 7 bases. This clonotype was obtained from a person in their sixties or seventies with breast cancer. CDR3: CASSSRQGNTEAFF. The CDR3, as DNA: TGTGCCAGTAGTAGCCGACAGGGTAACACTGAAGCTTTCTTT.